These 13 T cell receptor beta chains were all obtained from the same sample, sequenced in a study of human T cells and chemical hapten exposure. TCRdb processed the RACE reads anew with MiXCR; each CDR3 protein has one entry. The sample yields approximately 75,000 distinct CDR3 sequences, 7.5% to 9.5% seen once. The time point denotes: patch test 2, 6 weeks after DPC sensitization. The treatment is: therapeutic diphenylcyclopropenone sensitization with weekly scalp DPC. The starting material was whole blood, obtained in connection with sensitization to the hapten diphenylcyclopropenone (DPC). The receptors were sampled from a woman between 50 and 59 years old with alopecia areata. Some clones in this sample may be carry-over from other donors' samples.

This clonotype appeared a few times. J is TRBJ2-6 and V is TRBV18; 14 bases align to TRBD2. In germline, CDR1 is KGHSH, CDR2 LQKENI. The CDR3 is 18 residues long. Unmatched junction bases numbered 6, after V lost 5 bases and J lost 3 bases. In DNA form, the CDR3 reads TGTGCCAGCTCATCGGGACTAGCGGGAGCTGGTGGGGCCAACGTCCTGACTTTC. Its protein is CASSSGLAGAGGANVLTF.

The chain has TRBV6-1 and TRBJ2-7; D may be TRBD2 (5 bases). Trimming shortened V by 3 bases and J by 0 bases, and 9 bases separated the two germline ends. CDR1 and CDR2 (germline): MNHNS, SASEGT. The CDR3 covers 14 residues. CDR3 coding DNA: TGTGCCAGCAGTGACAGGAGGAGCTCCTACGAGCAGTACTTC. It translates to CASSDRRSSYEQYF.

In DNA, the CDR3 is TGCGCCAGCAGCTTGTCACCGGGGGCGGCCTACAATGAGCAGTTCTTC. This sequence encodes CASSLSPGAAYNEQFF. This chain connects TRBV5-1 to TRBJ2-1; D is possibly TRBD1 or TRBD2 (6 bases each). The CDR3 covers 16 residues. Germline CDR1 reads SGHRS; CDR2 reads YFSETQ. Trimming stripped 1 base from V and 2 bases from J, with 13 bases between.

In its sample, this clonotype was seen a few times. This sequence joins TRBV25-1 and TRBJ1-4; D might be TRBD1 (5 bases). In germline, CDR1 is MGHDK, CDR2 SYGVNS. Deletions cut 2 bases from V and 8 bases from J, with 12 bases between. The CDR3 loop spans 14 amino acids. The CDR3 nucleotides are TGTGCCAGCAGTGAACTGGCGGAGGGGGAAAAACTGTTTTTT. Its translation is CASSELAEGEKLFF.

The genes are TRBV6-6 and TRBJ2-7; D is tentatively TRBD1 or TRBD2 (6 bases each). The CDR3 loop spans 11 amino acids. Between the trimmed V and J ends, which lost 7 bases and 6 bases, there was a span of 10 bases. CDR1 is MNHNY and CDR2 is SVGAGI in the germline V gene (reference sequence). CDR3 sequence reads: CASKGGIEQYF. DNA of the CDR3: TGTGCCAGCAAGGGGGGAATCGAGCAGTACTTC.

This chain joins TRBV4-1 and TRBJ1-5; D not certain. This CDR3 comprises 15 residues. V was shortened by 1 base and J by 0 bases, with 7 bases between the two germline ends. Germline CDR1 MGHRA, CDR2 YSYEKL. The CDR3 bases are TGCGCCAGCAGCCAAGGGCCGAATAGCAATCAGCCCCAGCATTTT. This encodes CASSQGPNSNQPQHF.

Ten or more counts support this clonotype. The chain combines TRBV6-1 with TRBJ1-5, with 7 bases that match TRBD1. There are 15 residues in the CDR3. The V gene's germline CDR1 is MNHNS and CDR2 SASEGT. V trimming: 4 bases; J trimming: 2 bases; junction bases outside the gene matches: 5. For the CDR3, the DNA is TGTGCCAGCAGTGTGCATACAGGGGGCAATCAGCCCCAGCATTTT. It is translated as CASSVHTGGNQPQHF.

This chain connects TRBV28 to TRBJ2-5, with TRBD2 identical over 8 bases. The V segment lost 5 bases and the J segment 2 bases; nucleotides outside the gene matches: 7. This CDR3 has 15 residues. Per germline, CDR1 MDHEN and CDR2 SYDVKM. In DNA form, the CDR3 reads TGTGCCAGCAGTGGAGGGACTAGGGGGCAAGAGACCCAGTACTTC. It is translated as CASSGGTRGQETQYF.

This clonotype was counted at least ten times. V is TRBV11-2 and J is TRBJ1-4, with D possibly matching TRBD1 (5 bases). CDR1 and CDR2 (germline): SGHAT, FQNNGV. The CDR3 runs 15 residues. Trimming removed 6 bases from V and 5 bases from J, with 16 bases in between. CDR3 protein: CASRTPGRGNEKLFF. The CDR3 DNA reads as TGTGCCAGCAGGACTCCGGGCCGGGGCAATGAAAAACTGTTTTTT.

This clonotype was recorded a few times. The CDR3: CASSIGASGRANYNEQFF. Here the CDR3 DNA reads TGTGCCAGTAGTATAGGGGCTAGCGGGAGGGCCAACTACAATGAGCAGTTCTTC. The chain uses TRBV19 and TRBJ2-1, with 12 nucleotides matching TRBD2. Germline V gene data show CDR1 as LNHDA and CDR2 as SQIVND (reference sequence). CDR3 length: 18 amino acids. With V trimmed by 1 base and J by 3 bases, 7 bases remained unmatched.

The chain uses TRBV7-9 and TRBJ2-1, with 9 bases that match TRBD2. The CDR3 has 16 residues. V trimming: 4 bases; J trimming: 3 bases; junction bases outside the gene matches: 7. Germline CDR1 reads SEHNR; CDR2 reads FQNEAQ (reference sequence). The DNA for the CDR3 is TGTGCCAGCAGCTCTCCAGCGGGAGGTAGCTACAATGAGCAGTTCTTC. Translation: CASSSPAGGSYNEQFF. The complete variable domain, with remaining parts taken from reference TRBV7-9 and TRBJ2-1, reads DTGVSQNPRHKITKRGQNVTFRCDPISEHNRLYWYRQTLGQGPEFLTYFQNEAQLEKSRLLSDRFSAERPKGSFSTLEIQRTEQGDSAMYLCASSSPAGGSYNEQFFGPGTRLTVL.

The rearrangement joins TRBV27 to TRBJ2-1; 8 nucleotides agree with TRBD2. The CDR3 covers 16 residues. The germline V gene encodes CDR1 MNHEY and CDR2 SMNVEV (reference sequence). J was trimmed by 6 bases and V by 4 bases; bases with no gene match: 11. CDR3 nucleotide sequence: TGTGCCAGCAGTTCCCCCCGTAGCGGGATGGGCAATGAGCAGTTCTTC. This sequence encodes CASSSPRSGMGNEQFF.

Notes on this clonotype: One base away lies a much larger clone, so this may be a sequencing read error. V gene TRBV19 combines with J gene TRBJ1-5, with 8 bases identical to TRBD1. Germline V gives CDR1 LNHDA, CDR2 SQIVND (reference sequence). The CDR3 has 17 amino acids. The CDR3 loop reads CANSILQGGRGNQPQHF. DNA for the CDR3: TGTGCCAATAGTATCTTACAGGGGGGCAGAGGCAATCAGCCCCAGCATTTT.